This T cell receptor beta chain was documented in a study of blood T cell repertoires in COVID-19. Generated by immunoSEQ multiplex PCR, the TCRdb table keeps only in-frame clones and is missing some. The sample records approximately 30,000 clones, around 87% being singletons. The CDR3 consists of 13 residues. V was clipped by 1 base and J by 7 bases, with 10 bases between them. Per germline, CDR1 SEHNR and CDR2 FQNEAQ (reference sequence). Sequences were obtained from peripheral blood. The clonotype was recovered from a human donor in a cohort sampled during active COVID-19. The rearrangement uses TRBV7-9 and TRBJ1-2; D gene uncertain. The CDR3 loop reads CASSLDGVFGYTF. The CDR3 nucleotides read TGTGCCAGCAGCTTAGATGGAGTGTTTGGCTACACCTTC.